These 14 T cell receptor beta chains were sequenced from one sample in a study of CD8+ T cells in alopecia areata. Reverse transcribed after extraction, RNA yielded cDNA as the sequencing template. Measured with immunoSEQ multiplex PCR; TCRdb has only the in-frame clones, and not every one. The data contain 110,000 or so clones, less than 70% of them seen just once; the ten biggest clones take up 2.5% to 3.5%. Sequenced sample: CD4+ T cells sorted from blood. These receptors originate from a human donor in good health.

The chain joins TRBV5-6 to TRBJ1-5, with 9 bases matching TRBD1. Per germline, CDR1 SGHDT and CDR2 YYEEEE. CDR3 size: 15 residues. The V and J ends lost 4 bases and 12 bases, in that order; junction bases with no gene match: 14. Written as DNA, the CDR3 is TGTGCCAGCAGCGCCTACAGGGGGCGGATAACCAACCAGCATTTT. This gives the protein CASSAYRGRITNQHF.

This chain joins TRBV30 and TRBJ2-7, with a possible D match to TRBD1 (6 bases). This CDR3 has 15 amino acids. The germline CDR1 and CDR2 sequences are GTSNPN and SVGIG (reference sequence). Trimming pared 0 bases from V and 6 bases from J, leaving 18 bases between. The CDR3 coding sequence is TGTGCCTGGAGTGTACCCCAGGGGTGGTCCACCGAGCAGTACTTC. Translated: CAWSVPQGWSTEQYF.

J is TRBJ2-5 and V is TRBV11-2; D possibly matches TRBD1 or TRBD2 (6 bases each). The V and J ends lost 3 bases and 1 base respectively, with 12 bases between them. From germline, CDR1 is SGHAT and CDR2 FQNNGV. The CDR3 is made up of 15 amino acids. The CDR3 is CASSFRGPTQETQYF. CDR3 DNA sequence: TGTGCCAGCAGCTTTCGGGGGCCCACCCAAGAGACCCAGTACTTC.

This clone was detected only a few times. The chain is built from TRBV7-6 and TRBJ2-5, with D perhaps being TRBD1 or TRBD2 (5 bases each). The CDR3 is 14 residues long. Germline V gives CDR1 SGHVS, CDR2 FNYEAQ. Trimming pared 1 base from V and 5 bases from J, leaving 11 bases between. The CDR3 sequence is CASSLGGTGETQYF. The CDR3 coding sequence is TGTGCCAGCAGCTTAGGGGGGACGGGTGAGACCCAGTACTTC.

This clone was seen a handful of times. The chain links TRBV29-1 to TRBJ2-3; D remains unclear. The V gene lost 4 bases and the J gene lost 0 bases, with 11 bases spanning the gap. This CDR3 is built from 14 residues. Germline values: CDR1 SQVTM, CDR2 ANQGSEA. Here the CDR3 DNA reads TGCAGCGTTGCTTTCCAAGCCAGCACAGATACGCAGTATTTT. As protein: CSVAFQASTDTQYF.

V is TRBV29-1 and J is TRBJ2-5, with D perhaps given as TRBD1 or TRBD2 (5 bases each). Per germline, CDR1 SQVTM and CDR2 ANQGSEA. This CDR3 comprises 13 residues. The V end was cut by 6 bases, the J end by 5 bases, with 16 bases between. The CDR3 here is CSVARDRGETQYF. The CDR3 DNA follows: TGCAGCGTGGCAAGGGACCGAGGGGAGACCCAGTACTTC. The entire variable domain, with the rest obtained from reference TRBV29-1 and TRBJ2-5, is as follows: SAVISQKPSRDICQRGTSLTIQCQVDSQVTMMFWYRQQPGQSLTLIATANQGSEATYESGFVIDKFPISRPNLTFSTLTVSNMSPEDSSIYLCSVARDRGETQYFGPGTRLLVL.

Details on this clone: Other DNA sequences of this sample code for an identical CDR3. This chain links TRBV10-3 with TRBJ2-3; the D is unclear. The CDR3 length is 12 residues. CDR1 ENHRY and CDR2 SYGVKD come from the germline V gene. V gave up 1 base and J gave up 4 bases, with 3 bases separating them. The CDR3 DNA is TGTGCCATCAGTGAGTACCCAGATACGCAGTATTTT. This translates into CAISEYPDTQYF.

The DNA for the CDR3 is TGCAGCGTGAGAGAACAGGCTAATCAGCCCCAGCATTTT. Encoded protein: CSVREQANQPQHF. The chain uses TRBV29-1 and TRBJ1-5; possibly TRBD1 for D (5 bases). Per the germline V gene, CDR1 is SQVTM and CDR2 is ANQGSEA. The CDR3 loop spans 13 amino acids. The V gene lost 6 bases and the J gene lost 4 bases, with 13 bases spanning the gap.

This clone has a handful of counts. The chain links TRBV2 to TRBJ2-6; D not certain. The V gene's germline CDR1 is SNHLY and CDR2 FYNNEI. The V and J ends lost 2 bases and 0 bases respectively, with 11 bases between them. The CDR3 is 17 residues long. Here the CDR3 DNA reads TGTGCCAGCAGTGAAACCCTTACCCTCTCTGGGGCCAACGTCCTGACTTTC. It yields the protein CASSETLTLSGANVLTF.

The CDR3 protein is CASSMGTGYRGNEQFF. DNA for the CDR3: TGTGCCAGTAGTATGGGGACAGGGTATCGAGGCAATGAGCAGTTCTTC. This rearrangement joins TRBV19 to TRBJ2-1, with 9 bases fitting TRBD1. The CDR3 has 16 residues. With 3 bases clipped from V and 6 bases from J, the junction kept 9 bases outside the gene matches. Germline loops: CDR1 LNHDA, CDR2 SQIVND (reference sequence).

The V gene is TRBV9, the J gene TRBJ2-2; D is unresolved. The V gene's germline CDR1 is SGDLS and CDR2 YYNGEE. The CDR3 has 14 amino acids. Trimming took 0 bases from V and 2 from J, leaving 5 bases between them. The CDR3 DNA reads TGTGCCAGCAGCGTAGATTTCAACACCGGGGAGCTGTTTTTT. Its translation is CASSVDFNTGELFF.

This clone appeared a few times. This rearrangement joins TRBV21-1 to TRBJ1-4; TRBD1 is taken as the D call from the table, unchecked against the DNA. TRBV21-1 is a recognized pseudogene. The CDR3 has 17 residues. This CDR3 is CASSNDRGPSSNEKLFF. The CDR3, as DNA: TGTGCCAGCAGCAATGACAGGGGGCCTTCGTCTAATGAAAAACTGTTTTTT.

The V and J genes are TRBV27 and TRBJ1-2; D possibly corresponds to TRBD1 (6 bases). Deletions cut 5 bases from V and 2 bases from J, with 15 bases between. The CDR3 runs to 15 residues. Per the germline V gene, CDR1 is MNHEY and CDR2 is SMNVEV (reference sequence). The CDR3 DNA is TGTGCCAGCAGTACCATAGGGGGGGTAAACTATGGCTACACCTTC. This codes for CASSTIGGVNYGYTF.

The chain combines TRBV18 with TRBJ1-2; D unclear. The CDR3 has 13 amino acids. Trimming stripped 5 bases from V and 3 bases from J, with 10 bases between. Germline V gene data show CDR1 as KGHSH and CDR2 as LQKENI. The CDR3 sequence: CASSETADYGYTF. In DNA, the CDR3 is TGTGCCAGCTCAGAAACAGCTGACTATGGCTACACCTTC. Together with reference TRBV18 and TRBJ1-2, the CDR3 gives the full variable domain: NAGVMQNPRHLVRRRGQEARLRCSPMKGHSHVYWYRQLPEEGLKFMVYLQKENIIDESGMPKERFSAEFPKEGPSILRIQQVVRGDSAAYFCASSETADYGYTFGSGTRLTVV.